This TCR beta chain was captured in a study of OX40 agonist ivuxolimab in advanced cancers. Study as a whole: Prior anti-PD-1, anti-PD-L1 or anti-CTLA-4 therapy did not bar entry, and around 39% had some.

CDR3 size: 15 residues. The germline gives CDR1 MNHEY, CDR2 SMNVEV (reference sequence). The germline V and J ends were trimmed by 6 bases and 3 bases, with 15 bases remaining between them. The sample holds one count of this clone. Assay used: immunoSEQ multiplex PCR; TCRdb lists only in-frame clones, some missing. The repertoire consists of under 95,000 clones, with 75% to 90% occurring once and the leading ten covering about 1.3%. At cycle 4 day 1, cycle 7 day 1, and baseline, blood was sampled. This sequence was found in an adult with an advanced solid tumor such as melanoma, head and neck, liver or kidney cancer. The rearrangement uses TRBV27 and TRBJ1-5; D remains ambiguous. The sequencing used CD4+ or CD8+ T cells sorted from blood, collected in a trial of the OX40 agonist ivuxolimab. The CDR3 DNA reads TGTGCCAGCAGCAGTAGAGGAGCCGACAATCAGCCCCAGCATTTT. Translation: CASSSRGADNQPQHF.